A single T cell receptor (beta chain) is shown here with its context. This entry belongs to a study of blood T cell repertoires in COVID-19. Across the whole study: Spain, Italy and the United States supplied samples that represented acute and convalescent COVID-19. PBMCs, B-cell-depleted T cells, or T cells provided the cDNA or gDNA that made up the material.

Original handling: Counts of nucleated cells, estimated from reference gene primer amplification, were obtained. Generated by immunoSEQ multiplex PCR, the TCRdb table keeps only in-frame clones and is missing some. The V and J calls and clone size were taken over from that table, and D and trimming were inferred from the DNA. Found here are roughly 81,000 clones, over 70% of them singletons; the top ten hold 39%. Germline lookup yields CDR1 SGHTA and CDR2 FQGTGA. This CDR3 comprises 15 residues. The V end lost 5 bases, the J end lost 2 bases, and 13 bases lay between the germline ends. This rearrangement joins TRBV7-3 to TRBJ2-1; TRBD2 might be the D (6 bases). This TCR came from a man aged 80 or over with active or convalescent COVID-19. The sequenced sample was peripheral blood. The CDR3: CASSPSAGTYNEQFF. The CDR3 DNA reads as TGTGCCAGCAGCCCAAGCGCGGGGACCTACAATGAGCAGTTCTTC.